The present T cell receptor (beta chain) was sequenced within a study of T cell repertoires in cytomegalovirus infection. Study context: Both a matching HLA type and CMV infection were indicated by public TCR beta signatures. Study-level points and caveats: Ex vivo, HLA-C-restricted CMV-specific TCR beta clonotypes prevailed over the rest of the response. Pooled public TCR beta family frequency picked out CMV carriers with the relevant HLA.

This clonotype was found a few times. Its specificity is unknown. Using its own MiXCR run on the reads, TCRdb lists one record per CDR3 protein. There are approximately 170,000 distinct CDR3 sequences in the sample; roughly 15% occur only once, and roughly a sixth lies in the top ten. The clonotype was recovered from a human donor in good health (CMV status not recorded). Some clones in this sample may be carry-over from other donors' samples. The specimen sequenced was CD8+ T cells from PBMCs.

This CDR3 is CASSLSIPVVPVHYEQYF. The DNA for the CDR3 is TGTGCCAGCAGTTTATCGATCCCGGTAGTACCCGTTCACTACGAGCAGTACTTC. The J gene is TRBJ2-7, the V gene TRBV28; D not certain. In germline, CDR1 is MDHEN, CDR2 SYDVKM. Deletions cut 1 base from V and 3 bases from J, with 22 bases between. The CDR3 length is 18 residues.